This T cell receptor beta chain was recorded in a study of blood T cell repertoires in COVID-19. Turning to the study itself: Spain, Italy and the United States supplied samples that represented acute and convalescent COVID-19. T cells, B-cell-depleted T cells, or PBMCs supplied cDNA or gDNA.

V was pared by 1 base and J by 3 bases, with 12 bases of the junction left unmatched. The length of the CDR3 is 18 residues. Germline-derived CDR1 and CDR2 are LGHDT and YNNKEL (reference sequence). In the original processing: Nucleated cell counts were estimated from reference gene primer amplification. Only in-frame clones appear in the TCRdb table, and some are missing; sequencing was by immunoSEQ multiplex PCR. The DNA was the basis for D and trimming; V, J and clone size are from that table. The sample includes 110,000 or so clones, roughly 80% of them seen just once. The receptor was derived from a man in his forties or fifties with acute or convalescent COVID-19. The chain employs TRBV3-1 (or the pseudogene TRBV3-2) and TRBJ1-1; 9 bases fit TRBD1. Sequencing was done on a sample of peripheral blood. Here the CDR3 reads CASSQGDRVPVGDTEAFF. For the CDR3, the DNA is TGTGCCAGCAGCCAAGGGGACAGGGTCCCCGTGGGGGACACTGAAGCTTTCTTT.